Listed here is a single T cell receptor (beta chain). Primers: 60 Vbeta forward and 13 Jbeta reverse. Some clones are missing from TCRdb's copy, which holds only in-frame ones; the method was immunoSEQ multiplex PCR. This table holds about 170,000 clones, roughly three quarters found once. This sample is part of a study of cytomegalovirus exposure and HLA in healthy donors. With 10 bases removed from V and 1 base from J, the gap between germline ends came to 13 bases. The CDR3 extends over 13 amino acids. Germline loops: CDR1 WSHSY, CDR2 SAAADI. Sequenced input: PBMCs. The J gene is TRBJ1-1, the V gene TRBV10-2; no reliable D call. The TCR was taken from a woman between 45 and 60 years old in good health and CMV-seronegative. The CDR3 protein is CATLRSGNTEAFF. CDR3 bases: TGCGCCACCCTTCGGTCAGGGAACACTGAAGCTTTCTTT.